One and the same sample provided the 23 T cell receptor beta chains below, sequenced in a study of lymphopenia after photon versus proton radiotherapy. The method was immunoSEQ multiplex PCR; TCRdb's version includes in-frame clones alone and lacks a portion of them. This sample has tens of thousands of clones; around 90% occur once, and the top ten carry 10% to 15%. Sequenced material: peripheral blood, taken from a patient treated with proton-based radiotherapy. All receptors come from a man aged 80 or over with esophageal cancer.

The chain uses TRBV13 and TRBJ1-2, with D possibly TRBD1 on 6 matching bases. Germline CDR1 is PRHDT and CDR2 is FYEKMQ (reference sequence). Between the trimmed V and J ends, which lost 0 bases and 5 bases, there was a span of 7 bases. The CDR3 has 13 residues. CDR3 sequence: CASSLGTGYGYTF. CDR3 nucleotides: TGTGCCAGCAGCTTAGGGACAGGTTATGGCTACACCTTC.

The gene calls are TRBV29-1 and TRBJ1-2; a weak D match, TRBD1 (6 bases). The V and J ends lost 1 base and 2 bases respectively, with 23 bases between them. This CDR3 comprises 18 residues. The germline gives CDR1 SQVTM, CDR2 ANQGSEA. CDR3: CSVEVLGAGALPNYGYTF. The CDR3 DNA follows: TGCAGCGTTGAAGTCTTGGGGGCGGGGGCCCTTCCCAACTATGGCTACACCTTC.

The J gene is TRBJ1-2, the V gene TRBV29-1; D unresolved. The V gene's germline CDR1 is SQVTM and CDR2 ANQGSEA. The V end lost 8 bases, the J end lost 8 bases, and 12 bases lay between the germline ends. This CDR3 has 10 residues. The CDR3 reads CSQIARGYTF. CDR3 in DNA: TGCAGCCAAATAGCAAGGGGCTACACCTTC.

The genes are TRBV7-2 and TRBJ2-7; a possible D gene is TRBD1 (5 bases). The CDR3 contains 13 residues. The V end lost 5 bases, the J end lost 2 bases, and 10 bases lay between the germline ends. Germline V CDR1 and CDR2: SGHTA, FQGNSA. The chain's CDR3 is CASSLDSTYEQYF. The CDR3 DNA follows: TGTGCCAGCAGCCTAGACAGTACCTACGAGCAGTACTTC.

The rearrangement joins TRBV19 to TRBJ2-7, with D possibly being TRBD1 or TRBD2 (5 bases each). The CDR3 runs 16 residues. V lost 4 bases to trimming and J lost 0 bases, with 16 bases between them. Germline V CDR1 and CDR2: LNHDA, SQIVND (reference sequence). The CDR3 DNA reads TGTGCCAGTAGTACCCGACGGGGCGGAAGCTCCTACGAGCAGTACTTC. This encodes CASSTRRGGSSYEQYF.

V usage is TRBV28 and J usage is TRBJ1-1; no definite D call. CDR1 is MDHEN and CDR2 is SYDVKM in the germline V gene. Trimming removed 5 bases from V and 0 bases from J, with 10 bases in between. CDR3 size: 14 residues. The CDR3 region is CASSPPTMNTEAFF. CDR3 nucleotide sequence: TGTGCCAGCAGTCCCCCAACAATGAACACTGAAGCTTTCTTT.

The rearrangement uses TRBV5-8 and TRBJ1-5; no clear D gene. The germline CDR1 and CDR2 sequences are SGHTS and YDEGEE. The ends were cut back, 2 bases at V and 4 bases at J, with 10 bases in the middle. The CDR3 is made up of 14 amino acids. The CDR3 loop reads CASSLLEGNQPQHF. The CDR3 nucleotides are TGTGCCAGCAGCTTACTTGAGGGAAATCAGCCCCAGCATTTT.

The chain links TRBV7-2 to TRBJ2-7; no clear D. Trimming pared 3 bases from V and 3 bases from J, leaving 18 bases between. The CDR3 totals 16 residues. Germline V gene data show CDR1 as SGHTA and CDR2 as FQGNSA. The CDR3 sequence: CASSLTPRLSIYEQYF. DNA of the CDR3: TGTGCCAGCAGCTTGACTCCACGGCTAAGTATCTACGAGCAGTACTTC. Full variable domain (missing parts from reference TRBV7-2 and TRBJ2-7): GAGVSQSPSNKVTEKGKDVELRCDPISGHTALYWYRQSLGQGLEFLIYFQGNSAPDKSGLPSDRFSAERTGGSVSTLTIQRTQQEDSAVYLCASSLTPRLSIYEQYFGPGTRLTVT.

The J gene is TRBJ2-3, the V gene TRBV4-1; the match to TRBD1 covers 8 bases. CDR1 and CDR2 from the germline V gene are MGHRA and YSYEKL. This CDR3 spans 16 amino acids. Unmatched junction bases numbered 8, after V lost 0 bases and J lost 6 bases. The DNA for the CDR3 is TGCGCCAGCAGCCAAGACACCCGGACAGGGTGGGATACGCAGTATTTT. Translated, it gives CASSQDTRTGWDTQYF.

The chain uses TRBV7-9 and TRBJ2-5; possibly TRBD1 for D (6 bases). The CDR3 length is 16 residues. CDR1 and CDR2 (germline): SEHNR, FQNEAQ (reference sequence). The V and J ends lost 2 bases and 1 base respectively, with 14 bases between them. The CDR3 bases are TGTGCCAGCAGCTTATCCTCCCAGGGGATCCAAGAGACCCAGTACTTC. Translating it yields CASSLSSQGIQETQYF. The full variable domain, with the rest looked up from reference TRBV7-9 and TRBJ2-5, is DTGVSQNPRHKITKRGQNVTFRCDPISEHNRLYWYRQTLGQGPEFLTYFQNEAQLEKSRLLSDRFSAERPKGSFSTLEIQRTEQGDSAMYLCASSLSSQGIQETQYFGPGTRLLVL.

The chain uses TRBV30 and TRBJ1-6; D is unclear. With 4 bases removed from V and 4 bases from J, the gap between germline ends came to 8 bases. Germline loops: CDR1 GTSNPN, CDR2 SVGIG (reference sequence). CDR3 length: 13 residues. The CDR3: CAWKYRYNSPLHF. Here the CDR3 DNA reads TGTGCCTGGAAGTATCGGTATAATTCACCCCTCCACTTT.

J is TRBJ1-6 and V is TRBV7-2; D is undetermined. V lost 5 bases and J lost 14, with 16 bases in between. Germline CDR1 reads SGHTA; CDR2 reads FQGNSA. CDR3 size: 13 residues. Here the CDR3 reads CASSAVGLSALHF. The CDR3 DNA reads as TGTGCCAGCAGCGCCGTCGGTCTGTCGGCCCTCCACTTT.

The genes are TRBV4-3 and TRBJ2-7, with a possible D match to TRBD1 (5 bases). CDR3 length: 15 amino acids. Trimming took 0 bases from V and 5 from J, leaving 14 bases between them. Germline V lookup: CDR1 LGHNA, CDR2 YSLEER. The CDR3 DNA reads TGCGCCAGCAGCCAAGAGTTGGGGCGAACCCACGAGCAGTACTTC. Its translation: CASSQELGRTHEQYF.

The chain recombines TRBV2 with TRBJ1-2; 7 positions agree with TRBD1. Germline V gene sequence: CDR1 SNHLY, CDR2 FYNNEI. The CDR3 is made up of 13 amino acids. V trimming: 6 bases; J trimming: 4 bases; junction bases outside the gene matches: 5. The CDR3 DNA reads TGTGCCAGCAGATTCGGGACAGTCTATGGCTACACCTTC. Translating gives CASRFGTVYGYTF.

J is TRBJ1-1 and V is TRBV5-1, with D perhaps matching TRBD1 (6 bases). This CDR3 has 15 residues. CDR1 is SGHRS, CDR2 YFSETQ, per germline. Deletions cut 3 bases from V and 4 bases from J, with 16 bases between. The CDR3 DNA sequence: TGCGCCAGCAGCTCACAGGGCGAGGAAGGCACTGAAGCTTTCTTT. Translated, it gives CASSSQGEEGTEAFF.

This rearrangement joins TRBV7-6 to TRBJ2-7, with D maybe TRBD1 (6 bases). CDR1 is SGHVS, CDR2 FNYEAQ, per germline. The CDR3 consists of 15 residues. Trimming left V 4 bases short and J 6 bases short, with 19 bases between. CDR3 coding DNA: TGTGCCAGCAGCTCGGACAGAGGACCTCCCTCCGAGCAGTACTTC. Translation gives CASSSDRGPPSEQYF.

J is TRBJ1-1 and V is TRBV5-1; TRBD1 matches 8 bases. Germline V gene sequence: CDR1 SGHRS, CDR2 YFSETQ. The CDR3 is 15 amino acids. Trimming cost V 3 bases and J 3 bases; bases outside gene matches: 7. CDR3 region: CASSSGQGVYTEAFF. The CDR3 DNA reads TGCGCCAGCAGCTCCGGACAGGGTGTTTACACTGAAGCTTTCTTT.

The rearrangement links TRBV19 to TRBJ2-1; D may match TRBD1 or TRBD2 (5 bases each). The V and J ends lost 4 bases and 2 bases respectively, with 12 bases between them. The CDR3 extends over 15 amino acids. Germline-derived CDR1 and CDR2 are LNHDA and SQIVND (reference sequence). The CDR3 region has the DNA TGTGCCAGTAGTAAGTTTGGGGGAACCTACAATGAGCAGTTCTTC. Its translation is CASSKFGGTYNEQFF. The whole variable domain, remainder taken from reference TRBV19 and TRBJ2-1, is DGGITQSPKYLFRKEGQNVTLSCEQNLNHDAMYWYRQDPGQGLRLIYYSQIVNDFQKGDIAEGYSVSREKKESFPLTVTSAQKNPTAFYLCASSKFGGTYNEQFFGPGTRLTVL.

V usage is TRBV5-1 and J usage is TRBJ1-2, with D possibly TRBD1 on 5 matching bases. The CDR3 is 14 residues long. Looked up from germline, CDR1 is SGHRS and CDR2 is YFSETQ. V lost 0 bases and J lost 1, with 7 bases in between. In DNA, the CDR3 is TGCGCCAGCAGCTTGGGTGACAGTAACTATGGCTACACCTTC. Protein sequence: CASSLGDSNYGYTF.

This clone came up a few times. The chain joins TRBV27 to TRBJ1-2; D possibly corresponds to TRBD1 (5 bases). V gave up 4 bases and J gave up 6 bases, with 12 bases separating them. The CDR3 has 13 amino acids. Germline V gives CDR1 MNHEY, CDR2 SMNVEV (reference sequence). The CDR3 here is CASSSRTLDGYTF. As DNA, the CDR3 is TGTGCCAGCAGTTCCCGGACACTCGATGGCTACACCTTC.

DNA of the CDR3: TGCAGCGTGGTTACAGGGTTGAACACTGAAGCTTTCTTT. It encodes CSVVTGLNTEAFF. The V gene is TRBV29-1, the J gene TRBJ1-1; D is possibly TRBD1 (6 bases). Germline assignment: CDR1 SQVTM and CDR2 ANQGSEA. The CDR3 is 13 residues long. Trimming pared 6 bases from V and 0 bases from J, leaving 11 bases between.

CDR3 DNA sequence: TGTGCCAGCAGTTCCTATAGCAATCAGCCCCAGCATTTT. Translated: CASSSYSNQPQHF. V usage is TRBV6-6 and J usage is TRBJ1-5; D remains ambiguous. The CDR3 covers 13 residues. Germline V gives CDR1 MNHNY, CDR2 SVGAGI (reference sequence). V was shortened by 4 bases and J by 0 bases, with 4 bases between the two germline ends.

The chain carries TRBV10-3 and TRBJ1-4; D is unresolved. The CDR3 runs to 14 residues. From germline, CDR1 is ENHRY and CDR2 SYGVKD. V was pared by 6 bases and J by 3 bases, with 11 bases between. As DNA, the CDR3 is TGTGCCATCAGCCCCGATGGACCTAATGAAAAACTGTTTTTT. Protein: CAISPDGPNEKLFF.